The T cell receptor beta chain under discussion was sequenced for a study of T cell responses to AZD1222 COVID-19 vaccine. Findings and limits, study-wide: The study sampled repertoires only after the peak T cell response. It should be noted that donors were predominantly white British and more often female, and clonal diversity was possibly underestimated. Vaccine-associated CD4 TCRs spanned spike, dominant at 160-218 and 743-854.

Concerning this clone itself: The antigen remains undetermined.

This CDR3 contains 16 residues. V dropped 6 bases and J dropped 1 base, with 16 bases sitting between them. Germline CDR1 LNHDA, CDR2 SQIVND (reference sequence). TCRdb's table, derived via immunoSEQ multiplex PCR, lists solely in-frame clones and lacks some. The table lists 90,000 to 130,000 clones, approximately 90% of them singletons. Sequences were derived from peripheral blood, sampled on day 0 of AZD1222 vaccination. This sequence was found in an adult in good health. The chain has TRBV19 and TRBJ1-3; D remains ambiguous. The CDR3 here is CASRGLVSSSGNTIYF. The CDR3, as DNA: TGTGCCAGTAGAGGGTTGGTTTCGTCATCTGGAAACACCATATATTTT.